Shown below are 27 T cell receptor beta chains from a single sample sequenced in a study of naive and memory T cell subsets. The SP2 primer and nested alpha and beta constant region primers amplified ligated cDNA in four rounds. TCRdb re-analysed the 5' RACE reads in MiXCR, keeping a single row per CDR3 protein. Here the sample spans 45,000 to 55,000 distinct CDR3 sequences, 4% to 5% being singletons. The library had UMIs added by 3' ligation of an oligonucleotide to TCR cDNA. These receptors were obtained from a female donor in good health.

This clonotype occurred many times. The chain carries TRBV12-3 or TRBV12-4 and TRBJ2-3, with TRBD1 as a possible D gene (6 bases). Trimming took 5 bases from V and 2 from J, leaving 17 bases between them. The CDR3 runs to 16 residues. The CDR3 region has the DNA TGTGCCAGCAGTCCTGACAGGTACTCCACCACAGATACGCAGTATTTT. Protein product: CASSPDRYSTTDTQYF.

There are many counts of this clonotype. The chain has TRBV29-1 and TRBJ1-1; D is unresolved. V was trimmed by 6 bases and J by 4 bases, leaving 15 bases between them. CDR1 is SQVTM, CDR2 ANQGSEA, per germline. The CDR3 covers 13 residues. The CDR3: CSVIPGPRTEAFF. CDR3 bases: TGCAGCGTCATACCGGGCCCACGCACTGAAGCTTTCTTT.

Only a few counts were recorded for this clonotype. The V call is TRBV4-3, the J call TRBJ1-4; the D gene is possibly TRBD1 (5 bases). The CDR3 sequence is 14 residues long. Deletions cut 0 bases from V and 7 bases from J, with 9 bases between. Germline CDR1 is LGHNA and CDR2 is YSLEER. CDR3 coding DNA: TGCGCCAGCAGCCAAGACTGGGGGGGTGAAAAACTGTTTTTT. The encoded protein is CASSQDWGGEKLFF.

In its sample, this clonotype was seen many times. The CDR3 spells CSAIRTSGRRGTGELFF. The CDR3 nucleotides read TGCAGTGCTATCCGGACTAGCGGGAGACGTGGCACCGGGGAGCTGTTTTTT. The chain is built from TRBV20-1 and TRBJ2-2; 13 positions match TRBD2. Trimming removed 4 bases from V and 4 bases from J; junction bases left unmatched: 9. Germline V gene data show CDR1 as DFQATT and CDR2 as SNEGSKA (reference sequence). The CDR3 has 17 residues.

Many counts were recorded for this clonotype. The genes are TRBV28 and TRBJ2-2; 9 bases map to TRBD1. Germline V gene lookup returns CDR1 MDHEN and CDR2 SYDVKM. The CDR3 runs to 15 residues. J was trimmed by 3 bases and V by 6 bases; bases with no gene match: 5. CDR3 residues: CASRPQGAHTGELFF. The DNA for the CDR3 is TGTGCCAGCAGACCACAGGGGGCGCACACCGGGGAGCTGTTTTTT.

This clonotype was found many times. The V and J genes are TRBV28 and TRBJ1-5; D possibly corresponds to TRBD1 (5 bases). Germline loops: CDR1 MDHEN, CDR2 SYDVKM. The V gene lost 3 bases and the J gene lost 0 bases, with 12 bases spanning the gap. The CDR3 consists of 16 residues. CDR3 loop: CASSFLQGGSNQPQHF. CDR3 nucleotides: TGTGCCAGCAGTTTCTTGCAGGGAGGTAGCAATCAGCCCCAGCATTTT.

This clonotype was recorded many times. This chain joins TRBV6-2 or TRBV6-3 and TRBJ1-1; 10 positions match TRBD1. After removal of 8 bases from V and 6 bases from J, the junction contained 6 bases not matched to a gene. Germline V gives CDR1 MNHEY, CDR2 SVGEGT. The CDR3 is made up of 13 amino acids. The CDR3 protein is CASWRQGAAEAFF. The CDR3, as DNA: TGTGCCAGCTGGCGACAGGGGGCCGCTGAAGCTTTCTTT.

This clonotype was seen only once. Being one base from a much bigger clone, this may be a read error. The J gene is TRBJ1-2, the V gene TRBV4-2; 9 bases fit TRBD1. The junction had 2 bases not matched to a gene; V was cut back by 4 bases and J by 2 bases. Germline V gene data show CDR1 as LGHNA and CDR2 as YNFKEQ. The CDR3 contains 14 residues. The CDR3 nucleotides are TGTGCCAGCAGCCTAGGGACAGGGAACTATGGCTACACCTTC. This gives the protein CASSLGTGNYGYTF.

As concerns this clonotype: A much larger clonotype is one base distant, so this may be a read error. This chain connects TRBV20-1 to TRBJ2-7; possibly TRBD2 for D (5 bases). CDR3 length equals 13 residues. V gave up 6 bases and J gave up 7 bases, with 19 bases separating them. CDR1 DFQATT and CDR2 SNEGSKA come from the germline V gene (reference sequence). Here the CDR3 reads CSAPPGSAEEQYF. For the CDR3, the DNA is TGCAGTGCGCCCCCGGGATCCGCTGAGGAGCAGTACTTC.

The chain has TRBV5-1 and TRBJ2-1; no clear D. Germline CDR1 is SGHRS and CDR2 is YFSETQ. The CDR3 consists of 14 residues. V was cut by 0 bases and J by 4 bases, with 8 bases left in between. The CDR3 DNA reads TGCGCCAGCAGCTTGGGGTCCCTTTACAATGAGCAGTTCTTC. This encodes CASSLGSLYNEQFF.

The CDR3 sequence: CSTRTETNTEAFF. CDR3 sequence (DNA): TGCAGTACAAGGACAGAGACAAACACTGAAGCTTTCTTT. The chain links TRBV20-1 to TRBJ1-1, with D possibly being TRBD1 (6 bases). The V end lost 8 bases, the J end lost 2 bases, and 15 bases lay between the germline ends. Germline-derived CDR1 and CDR2 are DFQATT and SNEGSKA (reference sequence). The length of the CDR3 is 13 residues.

The chain joins TRBV9 to TRBJ2-6, with D perhaps TRBD1 (6 bases). This CDR3 comprises 19 residues. Germline lookup yields CDR1 SGDLS and CDR2 YYNGEE. Deletions cut 4 bases from V and 0 bases from J, with 20 bases between. The DNA for the CDR3 is TGTGCCAGCAGCCCCGCGTATAGGGGGTTAAGCTCTGGGGCCAACGTCCTGACTTTC. Residues: CASSPAYRGLSSGANVLTF.

This clonotype showed up many times. The chain has TRBV27 and TRBJ1-5, with TRBD1 matching over 7 bases. Germline values: CDR1 MNHEY, CDR2 SMNVEV (reference sequence). CDR3 length: 16 amino acids. V shed 8 bases, J shed 2 bases, and the junction held 12 bases outside the gene matches. Written as DNA, the CDR3 is TGTGCCAGCTCCCCGAAAGCAACAGGGGGCAATCAGCCCCAGCATTTT. This codes for CASSPKATGGNQPQHF.

This clonotype was seen ten or more times. The chain joins TRBV10-3 to TRBJ1-6; D ambiguous. Trimming pared 8 bases from V and 9 bases from J, leaving 2 bases between. Germline CDR1 and CDR2: ENHRY and SYGVKD. This CDR3 contains 9 residues. For the CDR3, the DNA is TGTGCCATCTCTTCACCCCTCCACTTT. Amino acid sequence: CAISSPLHF.

The CDR3 region has the DNA TGTGCCAGCAGCAACCCCACCGGGACAGAAGTGCCACCAACAGATTCACCCCTCCACTTT. Its protein is CASSNPTGTEVPPTDSPLHF. The V and J genes are TRBV9 and TRBJ1-6; TRBD1 agrees at 7 bases. The CDR3 extends over 20 amino acids. Trimming cost V 4 bases and J 8 bases; bases outside gene matches: 24. Germline lookup yields CDR1 SGDLS and CDR2 YYNGEE.

This clonotype has ten or more counts. CDR3 bases: TGTGCCAGCAGTTTGCGGGGGCTGGTCACTGAAGCTTTCTTT. This sequence encodes CASSLRGLVTEAFF. J is TRBJ1-1 and V is TRBV28; weak D call: TRBD1 (6 bases). Germline V gene sequence: CDR1 MDHEN, CDR2 SYDVKM. Trimming cost V 3 bases and J 4 bases, with 12 bases left between them. The CDR3 contains 14 residues. Filled out from reference TRBV28 and TRBJ1-1, the complete variable domain reads DVKVTQSSRYLVKRTGEKVFLECVQDMDHENMFWYRQDPGLGLRLIYFSYDVKMKEKGDIPEGYSVSREKKERFSLILESASTNQTSMYLCASSLRGLVTEAFFGQGTRLTVV.

There are a few counts of this clonotype. The chain is built from TRBV28 and TRBJ1-5, with D possibly TRBD1 on 5 matching bases. Looked up from germline, CDR1 is MDHEN and CDR2 is SYDVKM. The CDR3 spans 15 residues. Trimming stripped 3 bases from V and 7 bases from J, with 16 bases between. CDR3: CASSFIEGSGQPQHF. For the CDR3, the DNA is TGTGCCAGCAGTTTTATTGAGGGGAGCGGACAGCCCCAGCATTTT.

The table lists this clonotype with many counts. The CDR3 bases are TGTGCCAGCACCTTCCTCGTCCCTATGGAGGGGGGGACAGATACGCAGTATTTT. It is translated as CASTFLVPMEGGTDTQYF. The gene calls are TRBV28 and TRBJ2-3; D perhaps matches TRBD2 (7 bases). V shed 7 bases and J shed 3 bases, with 26 bases lying between them. The CDR3 runs to 18 residues. Germline V CDR1 and CDR2: MDHEN, SYDVKM.

Many counts were recorded for this clonotype. V and J are TRBV5-4 and TRBJ2-7, with D hard to call. Germline assignment: CDR1 SGHNT and CDR2 YYREEE (reference sequence). Trimming stripped 6 bases from V and 0 bases from J, with 13 bases between. The CDR3 is 14 residues long. The CDR3 sequence: CASNADGDSYEQYF. CDR3 bases: TGTGCCAGCAACGCCGACGGAGACTCCTACGAGCAGTACTTC.

This clonotype appeared many times. The CDR3 sequence is CASSEMGVRETQYF. The CDR3 DNA reads as TGTGCCAGCAGTGAAATGGGAGTTCGGGAGACCCAGTACTTC. V and J are TRBV5-6 and TRBJ2-5, with D perhaps TRBD2 (5 bases). The CDR3 is made up of 14 amino acids. V lost 5 bases to trimming and J lost 5 bases, with 16 bases between them. Germline assignment: CDR1 SGHDT and CDR2 YYEEEE.

The sample holds many counts of this clonotype. The chain uses TRBV28 and TRBJ1-2; no clear D gene. V lost 10 bases, J lost 6 bases, and 24 bases lay in between. CDR3 length: 15 amino acids. Germline V lookup: CDR1 MDHEN, CDR2 SYDVKM. Here the CDR3 reads CATNPYGTERNGYTF. The CDR3 DNA reads TGTGCCACCAATCCTTACGGTACTGAACGAAATGGCTACACCTTC.

This clonotype has at least ten counts. The rearrangement joins TRBV29-1 to TRBJ1-5; D gene ambiguous. The CDR3 has 13 amino acids. The V end was cut by 5 bases, the J end by 2 bases, with 10 bases between. Germline V CDR1 and CDR2: SQVTM, ANQGSEA. As DNA, the CDR3 is TGCAGCGTTAGGGATGGGGGCAATCAGCCCCAGCATTTT. As protein: CSVRDGGNQPQHF.

This clonotype was recorded many times. J is TRBJ2-5 and V is TRBV18; 9 nucleotides match TRBD1. J gave up 0 bases and V 4 bases, and 3 bases lay outside the gene matches. The CDR3 contains 15 residues. From germline, CDR1 is KGHSH and CDR2 LQKENI. DNA for the CDR3: TGTGCCAGCTCACTCGGGACAGGGCACCAAGAGACCCAGTACTTC. Residues: CASSLGTGHQETQYF.

This clonotype showed up many times. The genes are TRBV7-3 and TRBJ2-3; D not certain. CDR1 and CDR2 (germline): SGHTA, FQGTGA. This CDR3 has 14 residues. V gave up 1 base and J gave up 3 bases, with 8 bases separating them. CDR3 in amino acids: CASSLRLPTDTQYF. CDR3 nucleotides: TGTGCCAGCAGCTTAAGACTTCCGACAGATACGCAGTATTTT. Full variable domain (outside the CDR3, taken from reference TRBV7-3 and TRBJ2-3): GAGVSQTPSNKVTEKGKYVELRCDPISGHTALYWYRQSLGQGPEFLIYFQGTGAADDSGLPNDRFFAVRPEGSVSTLKIQRTERGDSAVYLCASSLRLPTDTQYFGPGTRLTVL.

At least ten counts were recorded for this clonotype. V usage is TRBV20-1 and J usage is TRBJ2-7; 11 bases map to TRBD2. V trimming: 3 bases; J trimming: 2 bases; junction bases outside the gene matches: 3. CDR3 size: 14 residues. Germline CDR1 reads DFQATT; CDR2 reads SNEGSKA (reference sequence). CDR3 loop: CSARGGLAAYEQYF. CDR3 coding DNA: TGCAGTGCTAGGGGGGGACTAGCGGCCTACGAGCAGTACTTC.

This clonotype was detected a few times. J is TRBJ2-1 and V is TRBV21-1. TRBV21-1 is a pseudogene locus. The CDR3 loop spans 10 amino acids. The CDR3 reads CASTPNEQFF. CDR3 DNA: TGTGCCAGCACCCCCAATGAGCAGTTCTTC.

This clonotype was seen ten or more times. The chain employs TRBV28 and TRBJ2-7, with D perhaps TRBD1 or TRBD2 (5 bases each). V lost 8 bases and J lost 6, with 14 bases in between. Germline CDR1 is MDHEN and CDR2 is SYDVKM. This CDR3 spans 12 amino acids. In DNA, the CDR3 is TGTGCCAGCGTGACGGGACGGGGCGAGCAGTACTTC. This codes for CASVTGRGEQYF.